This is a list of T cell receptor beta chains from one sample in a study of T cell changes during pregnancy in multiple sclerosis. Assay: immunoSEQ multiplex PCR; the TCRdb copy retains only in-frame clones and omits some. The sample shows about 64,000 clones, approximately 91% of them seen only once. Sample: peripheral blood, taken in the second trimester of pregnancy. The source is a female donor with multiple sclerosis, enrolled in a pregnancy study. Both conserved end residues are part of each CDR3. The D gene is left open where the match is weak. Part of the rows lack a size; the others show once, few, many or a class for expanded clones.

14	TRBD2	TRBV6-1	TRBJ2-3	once	TGTGCCCTCGCTCTAGCGGGGGGCCGAGATACGCAGTATTTT	CALALAGGRDTQYF
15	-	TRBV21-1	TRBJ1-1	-	TGTGCCAGCACTCACCCCCGGGGGGCGGGTACTGAAGCTTTCTTT	CASTHPRGAGTEAFF
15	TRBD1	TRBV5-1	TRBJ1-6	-	TGCGCCAGCAGCCTTTCCGGGACAGCGCATTCACCCCTCCACTTT	CASSLSGTAHSPLHF
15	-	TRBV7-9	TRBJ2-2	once	TGTGCCAGCAGCTTATCGGGACAAGGCACCGGGGAGCTGTTTTTT	CASSLSGQGTGELFF
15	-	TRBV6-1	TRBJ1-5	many	TGTGCCAGCAGTGAAGAGGGAGGGGGGAATCAGCCCCAGCATTTT	CASSEEGGGNQPQHF
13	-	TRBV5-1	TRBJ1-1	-	TGCGCCAGCAGCTTGGACGGCGGCACTGAAGCTTTCTTT	CASSLDGGTEAFF
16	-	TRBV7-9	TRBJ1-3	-	TGTGCCAGCAGCCCCTGGGAACAGGACTCTGGAAACACCATATATTTT	CASSPWEQDSGNTIYF
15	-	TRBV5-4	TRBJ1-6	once	TGTGCCAGCAGCCCTAGAGGGGGGGAGAATTCACCCCTCCACTTT	CASSPRGGENSPLHF
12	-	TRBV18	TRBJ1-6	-	TGTGCCAGCTCACCACCAGGGGCGGCCCTCCACTTT	CASSPPGAALHF
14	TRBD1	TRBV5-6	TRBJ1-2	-	TGTGCCAGCAGCTTGAGGGGGCAGGGCTATGGCTACACCTTC	CASSLRGQGYGYTF
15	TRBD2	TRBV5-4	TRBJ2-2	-	TGTGCCAGCAGCTTCCGGGGGGGCCCCACCGGGGAGCTGTTTTTT	CASSFRGGPTGELFF
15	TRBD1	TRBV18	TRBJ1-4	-	TGTGCCAGCTCACCTCCGGGGACAGGGGCTGAAAAACTGTTTTTT	CASSPPGTGAEKLFF
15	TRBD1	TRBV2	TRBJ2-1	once	TGTGCCAGCAGGTCAAACAGGGGTGGATACAATGAGCAGTTCTTC	CASRSNRGGYNEQFF
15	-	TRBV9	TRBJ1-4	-	TGTGCCAGCAGCACACGGGCGTCGGGGGATGAAAAACTGTTTTTT	CASSTRASGDEKLFF